This T cell receptor (beta chain) stems from a study of T cells in Graves' hyperthyroidism and ophthalmopathy. Using RNA transcripts as the source, TCR beta CDR3 regions were amplified. HTBI primers were used for first-round RT-PCR of the TCR CDR3. TCRdb re-called the multiplex PCR reads with MiXCR, one entry per CDR3 protein. The sample includes around 520,000 distinct CDR3 sequences, over 13% seen only once; the top ten take around 17%. Looked up from germline, CDR1 is MGHRA and CDR2 is YSYEKL. The CDR3 loop spans 14 amino acids. The germline V and J ends were trimmed by 2 bases and 0 bases, with 8 bases remaining between them.

V usage is TRBV4-1 and J usage is TRBJ2-7; unclear D gene. Sequenced: blood. The receptor was derived from a woman aged 18-29 years with Graves' hyperthyroidism. This chain's CDR3 is CASSQRLASYEQYF. Written as DNA, the CDR3 is TGCGCCAGCAGCCAACGCTTAGCCTCCTACGAGCAGTACTTC.